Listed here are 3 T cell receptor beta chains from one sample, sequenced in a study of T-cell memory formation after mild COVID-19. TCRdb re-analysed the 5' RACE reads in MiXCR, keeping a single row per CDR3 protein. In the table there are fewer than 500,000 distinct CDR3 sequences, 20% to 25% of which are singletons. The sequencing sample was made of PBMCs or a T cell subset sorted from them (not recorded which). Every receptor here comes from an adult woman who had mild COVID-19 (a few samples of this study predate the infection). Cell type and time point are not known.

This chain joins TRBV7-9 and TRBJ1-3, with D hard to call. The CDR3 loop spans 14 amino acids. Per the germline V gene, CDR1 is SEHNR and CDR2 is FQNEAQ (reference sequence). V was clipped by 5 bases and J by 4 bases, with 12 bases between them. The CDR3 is CASSPGNFGNTIYF. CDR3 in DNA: TGTGCCAGCAGCCCCGGTAATTTCGGAAACACCATATATTTT.

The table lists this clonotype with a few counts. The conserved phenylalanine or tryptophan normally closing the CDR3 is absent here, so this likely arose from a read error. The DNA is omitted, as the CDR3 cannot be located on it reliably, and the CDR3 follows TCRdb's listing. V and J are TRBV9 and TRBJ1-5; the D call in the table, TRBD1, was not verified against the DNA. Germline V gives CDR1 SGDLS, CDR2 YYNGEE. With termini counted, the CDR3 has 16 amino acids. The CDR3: CASSPRTVDSNQPQHI.

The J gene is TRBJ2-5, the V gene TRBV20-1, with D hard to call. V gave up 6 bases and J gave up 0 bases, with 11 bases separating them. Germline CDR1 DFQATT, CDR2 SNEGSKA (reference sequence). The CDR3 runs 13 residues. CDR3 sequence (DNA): TGCAGTGCCGGAGAACAGTACCAAGAGACCCAGTACTTC. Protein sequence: CSAGEQYQETQYF.